This TCR beta chain came from a study of blood T cells in healthy people across ages. Overall study results and limits: Higher diversity, along with more naive CD4+ cells, distinguished long-lived donors from aged donors.

Each sample provided at least 5 micrograms of extracted total RNA. This clonotype has more than one count but fewer than ten. The antigen is not known. A read error may produce the germline difference seen at one junction end. Primers used in a second PCR of about 6 to 12 cycles were a sample-barcoded 5' primer and a J-beta primer mix. From the 5' RACE reads, TCRdb called clonotypes with MiXCR, one entry per CDR3 protein. The data show around 1,700,000 distinct CDR3 sequences, roughly 27% seen once. The sample was blood. This receptor was taken from a woman in her twenties or thirties in good health.

The CDR3 sequence is CASSFRDQTGEQFF. The CDR3 nucleotides are TGTGCTAGCTCATTCCGGGACCAGACGGGTGAGCAGTTCTTC. This sequence joins TRBV18 and TRBJ2-1; D may match TRBD1 or TRBD2 (5 bases each). From germline, CDR1 is KGHSH and CDR2 LQKENI. The CDR3 is 14 residues long. The complete variable domain, with remaining parts taken from reference TRBV18 and TRBJ2-1, reads NAGVMQNPRHLVRRRGQEARLRCSPMKGHSHVYWYRQLPEEGLKFMVYLQKENIIDESGMPKERFSAEFPKEGPSILRIQQVVRGDSAAYFCASSFRDQTGEQFFGPGTRLTVL.